This is a list of T cell receptor beta chains from one sample in a study of control samples from healthy donors and cancer patients. The protocol was immunoSEQ multiplex PCR, while the TCRdb copy is restricted to in-frame clones and leaves out a portion. The sample contains 120,000 or so clones, 85% to 95% of which appear only once. What was sequenced was PBMCs. The receptors derive from a man aged 80 or over with head and neck cancer. Each CDR3 is given with its conserved first and last residue. The order of the fields is J gene, V gene, CDR3 protein.

TRBJ1-6	TRBV7-9	CASSFRTGEMYNSPLHF
TRBJ2-7	TRBV2	CASSDQGQGYEQYF
TRBJ1-2	TRBV25-1	CASSYDRVPYGYTF
TRBJ2-2	TRBV12-5	CASTRGGGYGNTGELFF
TRBJ2-3	TRBV2	CASKLGGRTDTQYF
TRBJ2-3	TRBV7-2	CASSLPRNTQYF
TRBJ2-7	TRBV5-4	CASSRGTSGGAGYEQYF
TRBJ1-3	TRBV13	CASSLPRTENTIYF
TRBJ2-3	TRBV9	CASSVGGSVSTDTQYF
TRBJ1-3	TRBV6-1	CASSVTTSVSGNTIYF
TRBJ2-7	TRBV10-3	CAISETALYEQYF
TRBJ2-5	TRBV5-4	CASSLAGAPETQYF
TRBJ2-7	TRBV27	CASSFRLAGSYYEQYF
TRBJ2-1	TRBV27	CASSRSSGTYNEQFF
TRBJ1-2	TRBV6-5	CASSPKGLGYGYTF
TRBJ1-2	TRBV10-3	CAINPIGTLTKEASGYTF
TRBJ2-5	TRBV5-1	CASSYSNSQETQYF
TRBJ1-2	TRBV19	CASAPVGGDGYTF
TRBJ2-5	TRBV7-7	CASSLGSGGPFKTQYF
TRBJ2-2	TRBV15	CATSVPRGYDTGELFF
TRBJ2-7	TRBV15	CATSLGLIGYEQYF
TRBJ1-1	TRBV2	CASSLTGEGEAFF
TRBJ2-5	TRBV6-5	CASTRNRETQYF
TRBJ2-3	TRBV5-6	CASSFLSENTDTQYF
TRBJ1-1	TRBV18	CASSPWDKVTEAFF
TRBJ2-5	TRBV9	CASSPNGGLGETQYF
TRBJ2-7	TRBV3-1/TRBV3-2	CASTLSGGSYEQYF
TRBJ2-3	TRBV29-1	CSVSSTDTQYF
TRBJ2-7	TRBV3-1/TRBV3-2	CASSQVLAGGGEQYF
TRBJ2-7	TRBV5-1	CASSEGQGLNEQYF
TRBJ2-7	TRBV18	CASSPIKGKVYEQYF
TRBJ1-1	TRBV6-4	CGDGQADTRDTEAFF
TRBJ1-3	TRBV6-5	CASRSGFGNTIYF
TRBJ2-3	TRBV7-2	CASSLGASTDTQYF
TRBJ1-1	TRBV6-5	CASSPWGVTEAFF
TRBJ1-1	TRBV6-5	CASRARVNTEAFF
TRBJ2-2	TRBV10-3	CAIRASGGTNTGELFF
TRBJ2-2	TRBV10-1	CASSVWSGGDTGELFF
TRBJ1-4	TRBV19	CASSIRGGSTNEKLFF
TRBJ2-2	TRBV27	CASSFEGTGGTGELFF
TRBJ1-1	TRBV27	CASSLSEQGVTEAFF
TRBJ1-2	TRBV7-6	CASSGGEGFDYGYTF
TRBJ2-3	TRBV7-2	CASHPRGTDTQYF
TRBJ2-7	TRBV18	CASSPFKQGTYEQYF
TRBJ1-2	TRBV20-1	CSADPRGYTF